Following are 25 T cell receptor beta chains from one sample sequenced in a study of beta chain features in type 1 diabetes. General study findings and limits: Moderate but significant shortening of TCRB CDR3s was recorded in all four CD4+ subsets from Type 1 diabetes patients.

Reverse transcribing all isolated RNA meant expressed TCRB transcripts were sequenced. The assay was immunoSEQ multiplex PCR, and TCRdb's table has in-frame clones only and misses some. The sample lists roughly 160,000 clones; approximately 9% were seen once. The antigens these receptors bind are not known. The sequenced sample was central memory CD4+ T cells from blood. These receptors were taken from a woman aged 18-30 years with type 1 diabetes.

This clone turned up a few times. J is TRBJ1-4 and V is TRBV28; TRBD1 might be the D (5 bases). The germline V gene has CDR1 MDHEN and CDR2 SYDVKM. V dropped 4 bases and J dropped 8 bases, with 20 bases sitting between them. The length of the CDR3 is 16 residues. This CDR3 reads CASSSSHQGFREKLFF. DNA for the CDR3: TGTGCCAGCAGTTCCTCCCACCAGGGATTTCGGGAAAAACTGTTTTTT.

This clone came up a few times. The V and J genes are TRBV19 and TRBJ2-1, with 8 bases aligning to TRBD1. V lost 5 bases to trimming and J lost 8 bases; unmatched junction nucleotides: 5. There are 13 residues in the CDR3. Per germline, CDR1 LNHDA and CDR2 SQIVND (reference sequence). DNA of the CDR3: TGTGCCAGTAGTGTAAAACAGGGGGATGAGCAGTTCTTC. Protein sequence: CASSVKQGDEQFF.

A few counts support this clone. Mismatch with germline at one junction end may stem from a read error. The chain joins TRBV10-3 to TRBJ1-5, with D perhaps matching TRBD1 (5 bases). This CDR3 is 13 amino acids long. CDR1 ENHRY and CDR2 SYGVKD come from the germline V gene. CDR3 DNA sequence: TGTGCTATCAAGGACAATAGCAATCAGCCCCAGCATTTT. Amino acid sequence: CAIKDNSNQPQHF.

This clone was counted a few times. The chain uses TRBV4-3 and TRBJ2-7; 7 bases line up with TRBD2. Germline lookup yields CDR1 LGHNA and CDR2 YSLEER. The CDR3 has 16 residues. V lost 2 bases, J lost 4 bases, and 11 bases stayed unmatched. CDR3 sequence (DNA): TGCGCCAGCAGCCAATACTCTAGCGGAGAATCTTACGAGCAGTACTTC. Encoded protein: CASSQYSSGESYEQYF.

This chain connects TRBV27 to TRBJ2-3; 7 bases match TRBD2. CDR3 length: 16 residues. Per germline, CDR1 MNHEY and CDR2 SMNVEV (reference sequence). The trim removed 8 bases at V and 0 bases at J, leaving 11 bases unmatched. This CDR3 reads CASLPSSGTSTDTQYF. The CDR3 DNA sequence: TGTGCCAGCCTACCCTCCAGCGGGACGAGCACAGATACGCAGTATTTT.

This clone was observed many times. V is TRBV25-1 and J is TRBJ1-1; unclear D gene. This CDR3 region has 14 residues. V shed 3 bases and J shed 4 bases, with 12 bases lying between them. Germline V gene lookup returns CDR1 MGHDK and CDR2 SYGVNS. The CDR3 loop is CASSDGGWGTEAFF. The CDR3 nucleotides are TGTGCCAGCAGTGACGGAGGATGGGGCACTGAAGCTTTCTTT.

CDR3 nucleotide sequence: TGTGCCAGCAGGTCCGGGACAGGGGCCAATGAGCAGTTCTTC. Translated, it gives CASRSGTGANEQFF. The rearrangement links TRBV2 to TRBJ2-1; TRBD1 agrees at 10 bases. CDR1 and CDR2 from the germline V gene are SNHLY and FYNNEI. The CDR3 runs 14 residues. V lost 6 bases to trimming and J lost 6 bases; unmatched junction nucleotides: 5.

The V call is TRBV27, the J call TRBJ2-6; D is unclear. The CDR3 sequence is 16 residues long. Germline CDR1 and CDR2: MNHEY and SMNVEV (reference sequence). Trimming stripped 3 bases from V and 0 bases from J, with 9 bases between. CDR3: CASSFIGVSGANVLTF. CDR3 DNA sequence: TGTGCCAGCAGTTTTATAGGAGTCTCTGGGGCCAACGTCCTGACTTTC.

V is TRBV25-1 and J is TRBJ1-2, with 9 nucleotides matching TRBD1. Germline values: CDR1 MGHDK, CDR2 SYGVNS. The CDR3 length is 15 residues. Trimming at V came to 4 bases and at J to 6 bases, leaving 9 bases not matched to a gene. CDR3 loop: CASSGGQGQRDGYTF. CDR3 nucleotide sequence: TGTGCCAGCAGTGGAGGACAGGGGCAGAGGGATGGCTACACCTTC.

The chain joins TRBV6-6 to TRBJ2-7; weak D call: TRBD2 (6 bases). Germline assignment: CDR1 MNHNY and CDR2 SVGAGI (reference sequence). V lost 7 bases and J lost 7, with 14 bases in between. The CDR3 extends over 12 amino acids. CDR3 sequence (DNA): TGTGCCAGCACCCTGGGCAGCGGGGAGCAGTACTTC. Protein sequence: CASTLGSGEQYF.

This clone was counted only a few times. The CDR3 nucleotides read TGTGCCAGCAGTATATGGGGGGGCGGCTACACCTTC. Residues: CASSIWGGGYTF. This chain links TRBV6-5 with TRBJ1-2, with D possibly being TRBD1 (6 bases). This CDR3 has 12 residues. Between the trimmed V and J ends, which lost 5 bases and 8 bases, there was a span of 12 bases. Germline lookup yields CDR1 MNHEY and CDR2 SVGAGI.

This clone appeared a few times. This chain joins TRBV9 and TRBJ1-3, with a weak D call TRBD1 (5 bases). This CDR3 is built from 15 residues. Germline V lookup: CDR1 SGDLS, CDR2 YYNGEE. V shed 0 bases and J shed 4 bases, with 11 bases lying between them. Written as DNA, the CDR3 is TGTGCCAGCAGCGTAGGCGGGACTTCGGGAAACACCATATATTTT. Translated, it gives CASSVGGTSGNTIYF.

The chain has TRBV18 and TRBJ1-2, with D perhaps TRBD1 (6 bases). V lost 6 bases and J lost 4, with 9 bases in between. CDR1 is KGHSH and CDR2 is LQKENI in the germline V gene. This CDR3 contains 12 residues. In DNA, the CDR3 is TGTGCCAGCTCCCAGGGGATCTATGGCTACACCTTC. It is translated as CASSQGIYGYTF.

The J gene is TRBJ2-1, the V gene TRBV18, with 9 bases that match TRBD2. V gave up 1 base and J gave up 8 bases; unmatched junction bases: 6. The CDR3 consists of 15 residues. Per germline, CDR1 KGHSH and CDR2 LQKENI. The CDR3 here is CASSPLSGGRDEQFF. The CDR3 region has the DNA TGTGCCAGCTCACCACTGAGCGGGGGGAGAGATGAGCAGTTCTTC.

The sample holds many counts of this clone. The V call is TRBV7-2, the J call TRBJ2-5; no firm D call. V was shortened by 6 bases and J by 0 bases, with 8 bases between the two germline ends. This CDR3 is built from 13 residues. The V gene's germline CDR1 is SGHTA and CDR2 FQGNSA. CDR3 residues: CASSVYNQETQYF. DNA of the CDR3: TGTGCCAGCAGTGTCTATAACCAAGAGACCCAGTACTTC. Looking up the rest from reference TRBV7-2 and TRBJ2-5 gives the full variable domain: GAGVSQSPSNKVTEKGKDVELRCDPISGHTALYWYRQSLGQGLEFLIYFQGNSAPDKSGLPSDRFSAERTGGSVSTLTIQRTQQEDSAVYLCASSVYNQETQYFGPGTRLLVL.

This clone was counted between two and nine times. The V call is TRBV4-2, the J call TRBJ2-5; 11 bases are a match to TRBD2. CDR3 length: 15 residues. The germline V gene has CDR1 LGHNA and CDR2 YNFKEQ. Germline trimming cut 2 bases from V and 5 bases from J; bases unmatched to any gene: 4. Here the CDR3 reads CASSQTSGSGETQYF. The CDR3 bases are TGTGCCAGCAGCCAAACTAGCGGGAGCGGCGAGACCCAGTACTTC.

The chain has TRBV7-2 and TRBJ2-1; TRBD2 agrees at 8 bases. Trimming removed 5 bases from V and 6 bases from J; junction bases left unmatched: 6. There are 14 residues in the CDR3. Germline V lookup: CDR1 SGHTA, CDR2 FQGNSA. The DNA of the CDR3 is TGTGCCAGCAGCGTTAGCGGGACTAGCAATGAGCAGTTCTTC. This codes for CASSVSGTSNEQFF.

The gene calls are TRBV7-2 and TRBJ2-1; TRBD2 matches 9 bases. Germline V gives CDR1 SGHTA, CDR2 FQGNSA. This CDR3 is 16 amino acids long. The V segment lost 3 bases and the J segment 4 bases; nucleotides outside the gene matches: 7. As DNA, the CDR3 is TGTGCCAGCAGCTTGACTGCGGGAGGGGGGTACAATGAGCAGTTCTTC. This translates into CASSLTAGGGYNEQFF.

This clone has a handful of counts. The V call is TRBV5-6, the J call TRBJ2-5; the match to TRBD1 covers 7 bases. J gave up 1 base and V 3 bases, and 3 bases lay outside the gene matches. CDR1 SGHDT and CDR2 YYEEEE come from the germline V gene. This CDR3 is 14 amino acids long. The CDR3 sequence: CASSWGTVQETQYF. In DNA, the CDR3 is TGTGCCAGCAGCTGGGGGACAGTCCAAGAGACCCAGTACTTC. Based on the CDR3 plus reference TRBV5-6 and TRBJ2-5, the full variable domain is DAGVTQSPTHLIKTRGQQVTLRCSPKSGHDTVSWYQQALGQGPQFIFQYYEEEERQRGNFPDRFSGHQFPNYSSELNVNALLLGDSALYLCASSWGTVQETQYFGPGTRLLVL.

The chain combines TRBV4-1 with TRBJ2-1; TRBD2 matches 12 bases. The CDR3 has 19 residues. V lost 4 bases and J lost 0; bases outside the gene matches: 10. Germline assignment: CDR1 MGHRA and CDR2 YSYEKL. CDR3: CASSPQLAGGWSSYNEQFF. As DNA, the CDR3 is TGCGCCAGCAGCCCTCAACTAGCGGGGGGTTGGAGCTCCTACAATGAGCAGTTCTTC.

The sample holds a few counts of this clone. The chain has TRBV6-5 and TRBJ2-7, with TRBD1 identical over 9 bases. The CDR3 sequence is 13 residues long. Per germline, CDR1 MNHEY and CDR2 SVGAGI. Trimming removed 4 bases from V and 5 bases from J; junction bases left unmatched: 3. CDR3 nucleotide sequence: TGTGCCAGCAGTTGGACAGGGGTCCACGAGCAGTACTTC. This codes for CASSWTGVHEQYF.

The chain employs TRBV4-1 and TRBJ2-7; D perhaps matches TRBD1 (5 bases). From germline, CDR1 is MGHRA and CDR2 YSYEKL. The CDR3 loop spans 15 amino acids. V lost 0 bases, J lost 7 bases, and 16 bases lay in between. For the CDR3, the DNA is TGCGCCAGCAGCCAAGATCGGACACCAATCCAAGAGCAGTACTTC. Protein product: CASSQDRTPIQEQYF.

There are a few counts of this clone. The chain uses TRBV2 and TRBJ2-2, with TRBD1 identical over 7 bases. Germline trimming cut 6 bases from V and 6 bases from J; bases unmatched to any gene: 4. Looked up from germline, CDR1 is SNHLY and CDR2 is FYNNEI. CDR3 length: 13 residues. In DNA form, the CDR3 reads TGTGCCAGCAGAGGGGACAGCGCCGGGGAGCTGTTTTTT. Encoded protein: CASRGDSAGELFF.

The J gene is TRBJ2-1, the V gene TRBV27; perhaps TRBD2 as D (5 bases). CDR3 size: 14 residues. Per the germline V gene, CDR1 is MNHEY and CDR2 is SMNVEV (reference sequence). V lost 4 bases, J lost 6 bases, and 13 bases lay in between. The CDR3 DNA reads as TGTGCCAGCAGTTGGGCGGGTCGGTTCAATGAGCAGTTCTTC. Residues: CASSWAGRFNEQFF.

The V call is TRBV2, the J call TRBJ2-2; 8 bases align to TRBD1. Unmatched junction bases numbered 5, after V lost 4 bases and J lost 7 bases. Germline V gives CDR1 SNHLY, CDR2 FYNNEI. The CDR3 has 14 residues. Written as DNA, the CDR3 is TGTGCCAGCAGTGTGCAGGGGGCCGGCGGGGAGCTGTTTTTT. It yields the protein CASSVQGAGGELFF.